Included here is one TCR beta chain sequence, with context. Here immunoSEQ multiplex PCR was the method, and the copy in TCRdb shows in-frame clones only, minus some. The repertoire consists of approximately 510,000 clones, with 79% occurring once and the leading ten covering roughly 13%. This sample stems from a study of shared clonotypes between healthy human individuals. CDR3 length equals 15 residues. Per the germline V gene, CDR1 is ENHRY and CDR2 is SYGVKD. V lost 3 bases and J lost 4, with 13 bases in between. This clonotype originated in a woman aged 40 to 50 in good health. Some clones in this sample may be carry-over from other donors' samples. The rearrangement uses TRBV10-3 and TRBJ1-5; the D gene is possibly TRBD1 (6 bases). Specimen: PBMCs. The chain's CDR3 is CAISEFGQGNQPQHF. The CDR3 region has the DNA TGTGCCATCAGTGAATTCGGGCAGGGGAATCAGCCCCAGCATTTT.